This TCR beta chain originates from a study of cytomegalovirus exposure and HLA in healthy donors. General study findings and limits: A link between a missense DCLRE1C variant and TCR beta V- and J-gene trimming emerged from a later analysis. Clonal expansion, a later analysis showed, was greater in HLA-associated TCR beta chains than in equally common others. Most CMV-associated TCR beta chains appeared HLA-restricted in a later analysis.

Donors were ostensibly healthy at sampling, although undocumented immune exposures were probable. In the case of this clone: No antigen is known for it.

PCR employed 60 Vbeta and 13 Jbeta primers. The protocol was immunoSEQ multiplex PCR, while the TCRdb copy is restricted to in-frame clones and leaves out a portion. In the table there are approximately 120,000 clones, approximately 76% of which are singletons. The origin of this receptor is a woman between 45 and 60 years old in good health and CMV-seropositive. Material for sequencing was PBMCs.

The CDR3 is CAWSGTSGENNEQFF. As DNA, the CDR3 is TGTGCCTGGAGTGGCACTAGCGGGGAGAACAATGAGCAGTTCTTC. This rearrangement joins TRBV30 to TRBJ2-1, with TRBD2 matching over 10 bases. Unmatched junction bases numbered 5, after V lost 1 base and J lost 5 bases. The CDR3 totals 15 residues. Germline CDR1 is GTSNPN and CDR2 is SVGIG (reference sequence). The whole variable domain, filled in from reference TRBV30 and TRBJ2-1, reads SQTIHQWPATLVQPVGSPLSLECTVEGTSNPNLYWYRQAAGRGLQLLFYSVGIGQISSEVPQNLSASRPQDRQFILSSKKLLLSDSGFYLCAWSGTSGENNEQFFGPGTRLTVL.